The rows below give T cell receptor beta chains drawn from one sample of a study of cytomegalovirus exposure and HLA in healthy donors. Some clones are missing from TCRdb's copy, which holds only in-frame ones; the method was immunoSEQ multiplex PCR. The data contain roughly 120,000 clones, 80% to 90% of them seen just once; the ten biggest clones take up approximately 10%. Sequenced material: PBMCs. The receptors derive from a male donor in good health and CMV-seropositive. Both conserved end residues are part of each CDR3. The D gene is left open where the match is weak. Clone sizes are given selectively: once, few, many, or a class where the clone is expanded.

D gene | clone size | J gene | V gene | CDR3 DNA | CDR3 protein
. | . | TRBJ2-2 | TRBV16 | TGTGCCAGCAGCCCACAAACGGGACTCAACACCGGGGAGCTGTTTTTT | CASSPQTGLNTGELFF
TRBD2 | . | TRBJ2-3 | TRBV6-4 | TGTGCCAGCAGCCGGACTAGTTCAACAGATACGCAGTATTTT | CASSRTSSTDTQYF
. | . | TRBJ1-4 | TRBV9 | TGTGCCAGCAGCCCAAGCGGGTCAACAACTAATGAAAAACTGTTTTTT | CASSPSGSTTNEKLFF
. | . | TRBJ2-7 | TRBV29-1 | TGCAGCGTTGAAGATGTCCGGGTTCCCTACGAGCAGTACTTC | CSVEDVRVPYEQYF
TRBD1 | . | TRBJ2-1 | TRBV15 | TGTGCCACCAGCTTCCAGGGGGCTCGGCACAATGAGCAGTTCTTC | CATSFQGARHNEQFF
. | . | TRBJ2-7 | TRBV6-6 | TGTGCCAGCAGCCAGCGGGAACCAGGGGACGAGCAGTACTTC | CASSQREPGDEQYF
. | . | TRBJ1-5 | TRBV23-1 | TGCGCCAGCAGTCCCCTCCGATGGGAGAGCAATCAGCCCCAGCATTTT | CASSPLRWESNQPQHF
. | . | TRBJ2-2 | TRBV30 | TGTGCCTGGCGGCAGGGGTGGAACACCGGGGAGCTGTTTTTT | CAWRQGWNTGELFF
. | . | TRBJ1-2 | TRBV7-3 | TGTGCCAGCAGCTTAACTCATGGCAGGGAATACACCTTC | CASSLTHGREYTF
. | few | TRBJ2-7 | TRBV29-1 | TGCAGCGGCCAAGGAGGGCCAGTCAACGAGCAGTACTTC | CSGQGGPVNEQYF
. | . | TRBJ2-7 | TRBV27 | TGTGCCAGCAGTTTATCTCCAGTTTACGAGCAGTACTTC | CASSLSPVYEQYF
TRBD2 | . | TRBJ2-1 | TRBV6-5 | TGTGCCAGCAGTTACATGGGAGGGCCCCCCTACAATGAGCAGTTCTTC | CASSYMGGPPYNEQFF
. | . | TRBJ2-6 | TRBV7-3 | TGTGCCAGCAGCGAGAAGACAGGACCCTTCGGACCCAACGTCCTGACTTTC | CASSEKTGPFGPNVLTF
. | . | TRBJ1-5 | TRBV5-1 | TGCGCCAGCAGCTTAACAGCCGATAGCAATCAGCCCCAGCATTTT | CASSLTADSNQPQHF
. | . | TRBJ2-3 | TRBV2 | TGTGCCAGCAGTGTCGGCAGGGTCGCAGATACGCAGTATTTT | CASSVGRVADTQYF
. | once | TRBJ1-5 | TRBV21-1 | TGTGCCAGCCCCCGGGCTGGGAGTCAGCCCCAGCATTTT | CASPRAGSQPQHF
TRBD2 | . | TRBJ2-1 | TRBV9 | TGTGCCAGCAGCGTAAAAAGGGGACTAGCGGGCTACAATGAGCAGTTCTTC | CASSVKRGLAGYNEQFF
. | . | TRBJ1-5 | TRBV4-2 | TGTGCCAGCAGCCAAGATTTGGCAAATCAGCCCCAGCATTTT | CASSQDLANQPQHF
TRBD1 | once | TRBJ2-7 | TRBV4-1 | TGCGCCAGCAGCCAGGCCCAAGGGACAGGGGATACCTACGAGCAGTACTTC | CASSQAQGTGDTYEQYF
. | . | TRBJ1-5 | TRBV7-2 | TGTGCCAGCAGCTTAGGGCCTGCCGGCAATCAGCCCCAGCATTTT | CASSLGPAGNQPQHF
. | . | TRBJ2-7 | TRBV6-6 | TGTGCCAGCAGTTTGCGGACAAGAGCCAACTACGAGCAGTACTTC | CASSLRTRANYEQYF
. | . | TRBJ1-1 | TRBV28 | TGTGCCAGCAGTTTCTCAGGACAGCCCGAAGCTTTCTTT | CASSFSGQPEAFF
. | . | TRBJ2-7 | TRBV15 | TGTGCCACCAGCCGTGACTCGGGTCTTTCCTACGAGCAGTACTTC | CATSRDSGLSYEQYF
TRBD2 | once | TRBJ2-1 | TRBV5-1 | TGCGCCAGCAGCCGTAGCGGGAGCTCCTACAATGAGCAGTTCTTC | CASSRSGSSYNEQFF
. | . | TRBJ2-4 | TRBV4-2 | TGTGCCAGCAGCCAAGAGGGAGCGGGCGGGACCAAAAACATTCAGTACTTC | CASSQEGAGGTKNIQYF
TRBD1 | . | TRBJ2-1 | TRBV29-1 | TGCAGCGTTTCCGCACGGGACAGTGAACACAATGAGCAGTTCTTC | CSVSARDSEHNEQFF
. | . | TRBJ1-2 | TRBV28 | TGTGCCAGCAGGTTAGAACGACGACTCGGCTACACCTTC | CASRLERRLGYTF
TRBD1 | . | TRBJ1-1 | TRBV19 | TGTGCCAGTAGTATACTGGACAGGGGGAGGGCTGAAGCTTTCTTT | CASSILDRGRAEAFF
. | . | TRBJ2-5 | TRBV10-3 | TGTGCCATCAGTGTTGGCGGTTTGGAGACCCAGTACTTC | CAISVGGLETQYF
TRBD2 | . | TRBJ2-1 | TRBV5-1 | TGCGCCAGCAGCGGGGGACTAGCGGGAGTAGTCTCCTACAATGAGCAGTTCTTC | CASSGGLAGVVSYNEQFF
TRBD2 | . | TRBJ2-7 | TRBV28 | TGTGCCAGCAGCCGTCCTATAGCGGGCAGCTCCTACGAGCAGTACTTC | CASSRPIAGSSYEQYF
. | once | TRBJ1-5 | TRBV5-6 | TGTGCCAGCAGCTTGGTCGGGGGGGGTCAGCCCCAGCATTTT | CASSLVGGGQPQHF
. | . | TRBJ1-5 | TRBV7-2 | TGTGCCAGCAGCTTGGGGAGGGGAGGCAATCAGCCCCAGCATTTT | CASSLGRGGNQPQHF
. | . | TRBJ1-1 | TRBV28 | TGTGCCAGCATCGGGGGGGGGTCCCCGAACACTGAAGCTTTCTTT | CASIGGGSPNTEAFF
TRBD1 | . | TRBJ2-5 | TRBV5-6 | TGTGCCAGCAGCGGCACTAACGACAGGGGGGGAGAGACCCAGTACTTC | CASSGTNDRGGETQYF
TRBD2 | . | TRBJ2-5 | TRBV19 | TGTGCCAGTACCTCGGGGGGGATGGGGGAGACCCAGTACTTC | CASTSGGMGETQYF
. | few | TRBJ2-5 | TRBV6-6 | TGTGCCATCAGGGACATAAGGGAGACCCAGTACTTC | CAIRDIRETQYF
TRBD1 | . | TRBJ2-7 | TRBV29-1 | TGCAGCATGACCCCCGGGACAGCACCTACGGAGCAGTACTTC | CSMTPGTAPTEQYF
. | . | TRBJ1-6 | TRBV10-3 | TGTGCCGCCACGCAGGGTCACTCCTATAATTCACCCCTCCACTTT | CAATQGHSYNSPLHF
TRBD1 | . | TRBJ2-7 | TRBV7-9 | TGTTCCAGCAGCTTGGGGACAGGCAACTACGAGCAGTACTTC | CSSSLGTGNYEQYF
TRBD1 | . | TRBJ1-2 | TRBV19 | TGTGCCAGTAGTATGGACAGGGGAAGGGATGGCTACACCTTC | CASSMDRGRDGYTF
. | . | TRBJ1-1 | TRBV7-3 | TGTGCCAGCAGCTTAGCCGGGATTAACACTGAAGCTTTCTTT | CASSLAGINTEAFF
. | . | TRBJ2-6 | TRBV29-1 | TGCAGCGTCGCACCTGAAAATCTAGGGACTTCTGGGGCCAACGTCCTGACTTTC | CSVAPENLGTSGANVLTF
TRBD2 | . | TRBJ2-3 | TRBV5-6 | TGTGCCAGCAGCTTCGGACTAGCGGCTAGCACAGATACGCAGTATTTT | CASSFGLAASTDTQYF